The sequence of this T cell receptor beta chain was determined in a study of Ad26.COV2.S vaccination and SARS-CoV-2 variants. Study information: Donor participated within the Ad26.COV2.S arm of the COV1001 trial. Once or twice, 56 days apart, Ad26.COV2.S was delivered intramuscularly.

General study findings and limits: Vaccine recipients and placebo recipients showed similar non-spike TCR breadth. Researchers cautioned that TCR breadth and depth analyses may have underestimated total T cell responses.

Notes on this clone: Its antigen is not identified.

The sample's treatment: around 19 received Ad26.COV2.S at low or high dose, single or two shots; roughly 5 received placebo; per-sample allocation not given. Samples came from day 63 after the first vaccine or placebo injection. Germline V CDR1 and CDR2: SNHLY, FYNNEI. CDR3 length equals 14 residues. V was trimmed by 1 base and J by 0 bases, leaving 7 bases between them. Generated by immunoSEQ multiplex PCR, the TCRdb table keeps only in-frame clones and is missing some. The data show 400,000 to 450,000 clones, with 90% seen just once and approximately 4.3% held by the top ten. The sequencing used peripheral blood, collected in a trial of Ad26.COV2.S vaccine versus placebo. This TCR was sampled from a person aged 18-60 years who received the Ad26.COV2.S COVID-19 vaccine or a placebo. The rearrangement uses TRBV2 and TRBJ2-7, with D uncertain. The CDR3 reads CASSEVRSSYEQYF. The CDR3, as DNA: TGTGCCAGCAGTGAAGTTCGGAGCTCCTACGAGCAGTACTTC.